This T cell receptor (beta chain) was identified during a study of shared clonotypes between healthy human individuals. Assay: immunoSEQ multiplex PCR; the TCRdb copy retains only in-frame clones and omits some. In the table there are approximately 720,000 clones, 92% of which are singletons. V shed 3 bases and J shed 4 bases, with 11 bases lying between them. The CDR3 sequence is 14 residues long. Per the germline V gene, CDR1 is SGHDT and CDR2 is YYEEEE. Terminally differentiated effector memory CD45RA+ cells were excluded from the naive CD8 cells, which were CD45RO-negative and positively selected for CCR7.

V is TRBV5-6 and J is TRBJ2-4; D gene unclear. The TCR sequence derives from a man aged 30 to 45 in good health. The material sequenced was naive CD8+ T cells sorted from blood. This chain's CDR3 is CASSSGHIKNIQYF. In nucleotides, the CDR3 is TGTGCCAGCAGCTCCGGGCATATAAAAAACATTCAGTACTTC.